The 20 T cell receptor beta chains reported below all come from one sample, sequenced in a study of blood T cells in healthy people across ages. Combining a sample-barcoded 5' primer with a J-beta primer mix, a second PCR ran for about 6 to 12 cycles. TCRdb reprocessed the 5' RACE reads with MiXCR, giving one entry per CDR3 protein. The data show over a million distinct CDR3 sequences, roughly 40% seen once. The source material was blood. The receptors were sampled from a woman younger than 35 in good health.

The chain links TRBV29-1 to TRBJ2-7; D gene unclear. This CDR3 region has 17 residues. CDR1 and CDR2 (germline): SQVTM, ANQGSEA. V lost 1 base, J lost 1 base, and 20 bases lay in between. This chain's CDR3 is CSVEVDIGSAKSYEQYF. In DNA form, the CDR3 reads TGCAGCGTTGAAGTGGATATTGGATCGGCCAAGTCCTACGAGCAGTACTTC.

The rearrangement joins TRBV4-1 to TRBJ1-2, with D perhaps TRBD1 (6 bases). Looked up from germline, CDR1 is MGHRA and CDR2 is YSYEKL. The CDR3 spans 15 residues. Deletions cut 4 bases from V and 3 bases from J, with 15 bases between. The CDR3 bases are TGCGCCAGCAGCCCGTCTTGGCAGGGGTACTATGGCTACACCTTC. It codes for CASSPSWQGYYGYTF.

This clonotype has only a few counts. The chain uses TRBV12-3 or TRBV12-4 and TRBJ2-1; 7 nucleotides agree with TRBD2. The J call may be wrong; the DNA end is better matched by TRBJ2-7. This CDR3 region has 13 residues. DNA of the CDR3: TGTGCCAGCAACTGGGACTACTACAATGAGCAGTACTTC. Translating gives CASNWDYYNEQYF.

V is TRBV3-1 and J is TRBJ1-5; weak D call: TRBD1 (5 bases). CDR1 is LGHDT and CDR2 is YNNKEL in the germline V gene (reference sequence). V was shortened by 3 bases and J by 6 bases, with 9 bases between the two germline ends. This CDR3 is 13 amino acids long. The CDR3 coding sequence is TGTGCCAGCAGCCATAACAGGATTCAGCCCCAGCATTTT. Amino acid sequence: CASSHNRIQPQHF. The complete variable domain, with remaining parts taken from reference TRBV3-1 and TRBJ1-5, reads DTAVSQTPKYLVTQMGNDKSIKCEQNLGHDTMYWYKQDSKKFLKIMFSYNNKELIINETVPNRFSPKSPDKAHLNLHINSLELGDSAVYFCASSHNRIQPQHFGDGTRLSIL.

The chain is built from TRBV7-2 and TRBJ2-1, with a tentative D call TRBD2 (5 bases). Per germline, CDR1 SGHTA and CDR2 FQGNSA. Trimming took off 3 bases at V and 10 bases at J, with 19 bases between the two ends. The CDR3 length is 15 residues. The CDR3 spells CASSFSRAGLGEQFF. The CDR3 region has the DNA TGTGCCAGCAGCTTCTCTCGGGCAGGACTGGGGGAGCAGTTCTTC. Complete variable domain (other parts from reference TRBV7-2 and TRBJ2-1): GAGVSQSPSNKVTEKGKDVELRCDPISGHTALYWYRQSLGQGLEFLIYFQGNSAPDKSGLPSDRFSAERTGGSVSTLTIQRTQQEDSAVYLCASSFSRAGLGEQFFGPGTRLTVL.

The chain combines TRBV29-1 with TRBJ1-1; 8 positions agree with TRBD1. From germline, CDR1 is SQVTM and CDR2 ANQGSEA. The CDR3 is made up of 16 amino acids. V gave up 3 bases and J gave up 6 bases; unmatched junction bases: 15. The CDR3 sequence: CSVEAGGSLIRAEAFF. For the CDR3, the DNA is TGCAGCGTTGAGGCAGGGGGCTCTCTCATTCGGGCTGAAGCTTTCTTT.

This clonotype was seen more than once but under ten times. V gene TRBV6-5 combines with J gene TRBJ2-7, with 7 bases that match TRBD1. The CDR3 runs to 13 residues. Germline assignment: CDR1 MNHEY and CDR2 SVGAGI. J lost 5 bases, V lost 5 bases, and 6 bases had no gene match. CDR3 sequence: CASSNRGGNEQYF. The DNA for the CDR3 is TGTGCCAGCAGTAACCGAGGGGGCAACGAGCAGTACTTC.

This chain links TRBV6-5 with TRBJ1-1, with D possibly matching TRBD1 (5 bases). CDR1 is MNHEY and CDR2 is SVGAGI in the germline V gene. The ends were cut back, 6 bases at V and 5 bases at J, with 10 bases in the middle. The CDR3 has 12 amino acids. The CDR3 sequence is CASRTELTEAFF. The CDR3 bases are TGTGCCAGCAGGACAGAACTGACTGAAGCTTTCTTT.

The V and J genes are TRBV15 and TRBJ1-6; no reliable D call. The CDR3 loop spans 12 amino acids. Germline CDR1 is LNHNV and CDR2 is YYDKDF (reference sequence). V lost 1 base and J lost 11, with 6 bases in between. CDR3 DNA sequence: TGTGCCACCAGCAGAGTGGGGACACCCCTCCACTTT. Translation gives CATSRVGTPLHF.

The chain recombines TRBV2 with TRBJ2-5; 7 bases map to TRBD1. The germline CDR1 and CDR2 sequences are SNHLY and FYNNEI. This CDR3 is built from 14 residues. With V trimmed by 6 bases and J by 0 bases, 4 bases remained unmatched. CDR3 nucleotides: TGTGCCAGCAGGGGGACAGAATACCAAGAGACCCAGTACTTC. Translation gives CASRGTEYQETQYF.

This clonotype turned up a few times. The gene calls are TRBV7-2 and TRBJ1-5, with 9 bases lining up with TRBD1. The CDR3 has 13 residues. Germline CDR1 SGHTA, CDR2 FQGNSA. The trim removed 5 bases at V and 7 bases at J, leaving 3 bases unmatched. CDR3 sequence: CASSDRGEQPQHF. The CDR3 DNA reads as TGTGCCAGCAGCGACAGGGGGGAGCAGCCCCAGCATTTT.

The table lists this clonotype with a few counts. This sequence joins TRBV2 and TRBJ2-1, with TRBD2 identical over 11 bases. The CDR3 spans 18 residues. After removal of 6 bases from V and 0 bases from J, the junction contained 10 bases not matched to a gene. Germline V gives CDR1 SNHLY, CDR2 FYNNEI. CDR3: CASRSPTSGASSYNEQFF. In nucleotides, the CDR3 is TGTGCCAGCAGGAGTCCGACTAGCGGGGCCAGCTCCTACAATGAGCAGTTCTTC.

This clonotype has only a few counts. Here the CDR3 reads CSVGPGFNQPQHF. The CDR3 DNA follows: TGCAGCGTTGGACCCGGGTTCAATCAGCCCCAGCATTTT. This sequence joins TRBV29-1 and TRBJ1-5; the D is unclear. CDR1 and CDR2 (germline): SQVTM, ANQGSEA. The CDR3 is made up of 13 amino acids. Trimming pared 4 bases from V and 3 bases from J, leaving 10 bases between. The whole variable domain, remainder taken from reference TRBV29-1 and TRBJ1-5, is SAVISQKPSRDICQRGTSLTIQCQVDSQVTMMFWYRQQPGQSLTLIATANQGSEATYESGFVIDKFPISRPNLTFSTLTVSNMSPEDSSIYLCSVGPGFNQPQHFGDGTRLSIL.

This clonotype was detected a few times. This chain links TRBV12-3 or TRBV12-4 with TRBJ1-2, with 7 bases aligning to TRBD1. The V gene end was trimmed by 7 bases and the J gene end by 2 bases; junction bases not matched to a gene: 16. This CDR3 region has 17 residues. CDR3 nucleotides: TGTGCCAGCATACAGGGACAGAGACAAGCCATCAACTATGGCTACACCTTC. Its translation is CASIQGQRQAINYGYTF.

The rearrangement uses TRBV2 and TRBJ1-1; possibly TRBD1 for D (5 bases). CDR1 is SNHLY and CDR2 is FYNNEI in the germline V gene. The CDR3 loop spans 13 amino acids. Trimming took off 5 bases at V and 4 bases at J, with 11 bases between the two ends. CDR3 DNA: TGTGCCAGCAGTTCCCCCGGGGGCACTGAAGCTTTCTTT. Encoded protein: CASSSPGGTEAFF. The full variable domain, rest sourced from reference TRBV2 and TRBJ1-1, is EPEVTQTPSHQVTQMGQEVILRCVPISNHLYFYWYRQILGQKVEFLVSFYNNEISEKSEIFDDQFSVERPDGSNFTLKIRSTKLEDSAMYFCASSSPGGTEAFFGQGTRLTVV.

The chain carries TRBV10-3 and TRBJ2-5; D is uncertain. The CDR3 spans 16 residues. The V and J ends lost 0 bases and 1 base respectively, with 12 bases between them. CDR1 and CDR2 from the germline V gene are ENHRY and SYGVKD. For the CDR3, the DNA is TGTGCCATCAGTGAGTCGACGGCAGGTTCCCAAGAGACCCAGTACTTC. Translation: CAISESTAGSQETQYF.

At least ten counts were recorded for this clonotype. This sequence joins TRBV29-1 and TRBJ2-3; the D is unclear. The germline V gene encodes CDR1 SQVTM and CDR2 ANQGSEA. The CDR3 has 12 residues. V was trimmed by 1 base and J by 2 bases, leaving 4 bases between them. CDR3 region: CSVEGNTDTQYF. As DNA, the CDR3 is TGCAGCGTTGAAGGCAACACAGATACGCAGTATTTT.

The CDR3 region is CAISESAGFNYGYTF. In DNA, the CDR3 is TGTGCCATCAGTGAGTCGGCAGGTTTCAACTATGGCTACACCTTC. The rearrangement links TRBV10-3 to TRBJ1-2; no clear D. Trimming cost V 0 bases and J 2 bases, with 10 bases left between them. The CDR3 is 15 residues long. Germline V gene data show CDR1 as ENHRY and CDR2 as SYGVKD.

A few counts support this clonotype. The CDR3 DNA reads as TGCGCCAGCAGCTTGGAGCTGGGTAACACCGGGGAGCTGTTTTTT. This gives the protein CASSLELGNTGELFF. The V gene is TRBV5-1, the J gene TRBJ2-2, with unresolved D. The V gene's germline CDR1 is SGHRS and CDR2 YFSETQ. V lost 0 bases and J 2 bases, leaving 8 bases between the germline ends. This CDR3 spans 15 amino acids. Based on the CDR3 plus reference TRBV5-1 and TRBJ2-2, the full variable domain is KAGVTQTPRYLIKTRGQQVTLSCSPISGHRSVSWYQQTPGQGLQFLFEYFSETQRNKGNFPGRFSGRQFSNSRSEMNVSTLELGDSALYLCASSLELGNTGELFFGEGSRLTVL.

This clonotype was detected only a few times. V is TRBV29-1 and J is TRBJ1-1; a possible D gene is TRBD1 (5 bases). Per germline, CDR1 SQVTM and CDR2 ANQGSEA. CDR3 length equals 13 residues. V lost 8 bases and J 0 bases, leaving 13 bases between the germline ends. The CDR3 sequence: CSYRPDMNTEAFF. The CDR3 coding sequence is TGCAGCTACCGACCGGACATGAACACTGAAGCTTTCTTT.